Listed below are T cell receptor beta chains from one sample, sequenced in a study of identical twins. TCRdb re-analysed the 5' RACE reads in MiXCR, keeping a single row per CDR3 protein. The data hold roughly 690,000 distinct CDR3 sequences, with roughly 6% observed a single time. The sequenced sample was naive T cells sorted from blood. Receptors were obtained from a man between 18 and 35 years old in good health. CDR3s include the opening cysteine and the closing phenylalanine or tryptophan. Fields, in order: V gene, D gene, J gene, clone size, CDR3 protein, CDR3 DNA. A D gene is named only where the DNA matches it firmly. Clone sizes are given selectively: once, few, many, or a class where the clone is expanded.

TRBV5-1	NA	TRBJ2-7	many	CASSLDAYEQYF	TGTGCCAGCAGTTTAGACGCCTACGAGCAGTACTTC
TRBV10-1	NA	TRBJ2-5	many	CASSEGRTETQYF	TGCGCCAGCAGTGAGGGGAGGACGGAGACCCAGTACTTC
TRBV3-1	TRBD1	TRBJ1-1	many	CASSQDGQGDEAFF	TGTGCCAGCAGCCAAGACGGGCAGGGGGATGAAGCTTTCTTT
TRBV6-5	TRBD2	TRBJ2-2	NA	CASSYGPMGLAGDTGELFF	TGTGCCAGCAGTTACGGTCCCATGGGGCTAGCGGGAGACACCGGGGAGCTGTTTTTT
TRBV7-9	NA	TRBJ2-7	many	CASSLVGQPYEQYF	TGTGCCAGCAGCTTAGTCGGACAACCCTACGAGCAGTACTTC
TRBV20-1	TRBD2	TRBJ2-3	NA	CSASARGSTDTQYF	TGCAGTGCTAGTGCGCGGGGGAGCACAGATACGCAGTATTTT
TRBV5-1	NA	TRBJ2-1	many	CASSADLGTALDEQFF	TGCGCCAGCAGCGCCGACCTCGGGACTGCGCTCGATGAGCAGTTCTTC
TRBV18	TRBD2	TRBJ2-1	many	CASSPPLASRMNNEQFF	TGTGCCAGCTCACCACCACTAGCGAGTCGGATGAACAATGAGCAGTTCTTC
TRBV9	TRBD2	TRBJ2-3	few	CASSVADGRATDTQYF	TGTGCCAGCAGCGTAGCTGACGGGAGGGCCACAGATACGCAGTATTTT
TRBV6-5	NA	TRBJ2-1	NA	CASSYPLGGDEQFF	TGTGCCAGCAGTTACCCGTTAGGAGGCGATGAGCAGTTCTTC
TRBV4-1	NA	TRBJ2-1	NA	CASSQVATGAQGEQFF	TGCGCCAGCAGCCAAGTCGCGACAGGAGCCCAGGGTGAGCAGTTCTTC
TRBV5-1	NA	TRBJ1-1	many	CASSFAGAWNTEAFF	TGCGCCAGCAGCTTTGCAGGGGCTTGGAACACTGAAGCTTTCTTT
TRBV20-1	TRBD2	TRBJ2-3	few	CSAFGLAGGSGDTQYF	TGCAGTGCTTTCGGACTAGCGGGAGGGTCCGGGGATACGCAGTATTTT
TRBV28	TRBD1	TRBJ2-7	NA	CASWDSGYEQYF	TGTGCCAGCTGGGACAGCGGTTACGAGCAGTACTTC
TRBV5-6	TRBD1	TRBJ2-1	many	CASSLPYGQGSSNEQFF	TGTGCCAGCAGCTTGCCCTATGGACAGGGTAGTAGCAATGAGCAGTTCTTC
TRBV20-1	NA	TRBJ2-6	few	CSALRTVVTSGANVLTF	TGCAGTGCTTTGAGGACAGTCGTCACCTCTGGGGCCAACGTCCTGACTTTC
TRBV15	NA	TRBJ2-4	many	CATSTRQNLAKNIQYF	TGTGCCACCAGCACCCGACAGAACCTAGCCAAAAACATTCAGTACTTC
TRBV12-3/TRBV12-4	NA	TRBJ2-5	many	CASSRVGETQYF	TGTGCCAGCAGCCGCGTCGGAGAGACCCAGTACTTC
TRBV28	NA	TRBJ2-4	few	CASSSLIRSKNIQYF	TGTGCCAGCAGTTCCCTCATAAGGTCCAAAAACATTCAGTACTTC
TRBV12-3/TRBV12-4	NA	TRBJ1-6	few	CASSFSFRANSPLHF	TGTGCCAGCAGTTTTTCTTTCAGGGCGAATTCACCCCTCCACTTT
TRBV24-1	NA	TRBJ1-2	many	CATSDSTLRYGYTF	TGTGCCACCAGTGATTCAACTTTACGGTATGGCTACACCTTC
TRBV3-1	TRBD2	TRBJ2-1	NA	CASSQSGGWSEQFF	TGTGCCAGCAGCCAAAGCGGGGGTTGGAGTGAGCAGTTCTTC
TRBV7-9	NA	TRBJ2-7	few	CASSLQNYEQYF	TGTGCCAGCAGCTTACAAAACTACGAGCAGTACTTC
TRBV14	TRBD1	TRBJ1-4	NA	CASSQDPWQGENEKLFF	TGTGCCAGCAGCCAAGACCCCTGGCAGGGGGAGAATGAAAAACTGTTTTTT
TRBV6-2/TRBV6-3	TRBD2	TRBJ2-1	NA	CASSYRTSRNEQFF	TGTGCCAGCAGTTACCGGACTAGCAGGAATGAGCAGTTCTTC
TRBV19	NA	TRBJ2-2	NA	CASSNIGMGTGELFF	TGTGCCAGTAGTAATATTGGGATGGGAACCGGGGAGCTGTTTTTT
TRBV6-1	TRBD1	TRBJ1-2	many	CASSPRTGGNYGYTF	TGTGCCAGCAGTCCACGGACAGGGGGTAACTATGGCTACACCTTC
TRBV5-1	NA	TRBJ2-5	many	CASSSALVAVVTQYF	TGCGCCAGCAGCTCCGCGTTGGTAGCCGTGGTGACCCAGTACTTC
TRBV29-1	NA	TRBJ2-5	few	CSVLFSNQETQYF	TGCAGCGTTCTTTTCAGTAACCAAGAGACCCAGTACTTC
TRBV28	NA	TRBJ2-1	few	CASIGPAYNEQFF	TGTGCCAGCATCGGACCAGCCTACAATGAGCAGTTCTTC
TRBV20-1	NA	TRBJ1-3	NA	CSARAGESGNTIYF	TGCAGTGCTAGAGCAGGGGAGTCTGGAAACACCATATATTTT
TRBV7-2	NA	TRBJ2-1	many	CASSARRPLAFF	TGTGCCAGCAGCGCCCGAAGACCCTTGGCGTTCTTC
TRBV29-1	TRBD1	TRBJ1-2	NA	CSVEGTGGLTNYGYTF	TGCAGCGTTGAAGGGACAGGGGGCCTAACTAACTATGGCTACACCTTC
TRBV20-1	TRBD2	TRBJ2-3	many	CSARATSGGTDTQYF	TGCAGTGCTAGAGCGACTAGCGGAGGGACAGATACGCAGTATTTT
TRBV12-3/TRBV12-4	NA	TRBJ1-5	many	CASSLIGYQPQHF	TGTGCCAGCAGTTTAATAGGGTATCAGCCCCAGCATTTT
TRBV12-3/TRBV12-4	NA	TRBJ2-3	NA	CASSVWGEDTQYF	TGTGCCAGCAGTGTTTGGGGGGAGGATACGCAGTATTTT
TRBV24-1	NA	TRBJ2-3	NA	CATRGWGIDADTQYF	TGTGCCACCAGGGGTTGGGGAATCGACGCAGATACGCAGTATTTT
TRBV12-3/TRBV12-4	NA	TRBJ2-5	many	CASRSVGEETQYF	TGTGCCAGCAGATCAGTAGGGGAAGAGACCCAGTACTTC
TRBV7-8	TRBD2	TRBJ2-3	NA	CASSLVRLAGTTDTQYF	TGTGCCAGCAGCTTAGTTAGACTAGCGGGGACCACAGATACGCAGTATTTT
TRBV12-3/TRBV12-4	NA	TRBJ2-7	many	CASSTGGRLNEQYF	TGTGCCAGCAGTACTGGGGGGCGCTTGAACGAGCAGTACTTC